The rows below give T cell receptor beta chains drawn from one sample of a study of vaccination and CD4 T cells after COVID-19. TCRdb redid the calling of the PCR reads with MiXCR, one entry per CDR3 protein. The repertoire has about 7,400 distinct CDR3 sequences, approximately 70% of them found once; the top ten carry over 15%. These TCRs are of unknown antigen specificity. The sequenced material came from CD4+ T cells from blood, cultured in vitro. The receptors originated from a human donor who had recovered from COVID-19. CDR3s leave out the opening cysteine and the closing phenylalanine or tryptophan. The order of the fields is J gene, V gene, clone size, CDR3 protein. Size is stated for part of the rows, as once, few or many counts, or as a class when the clone is expanded.

J: TRBJ1-5
V: TRBV20-1
size: NA
CDR3: SAPGTGVRSGNQPQH

J: TRBJ2-7
V: TRBV7-9
size: NA
CDR3: ASSLGGSAHEQY

J: TRBJ2-7
V: TRBV11-3
size: NA
CDR3: ASSLDRYAGGSYEQY

J: TRBJ2-1
V: TRBV20-1
size: NA
CDR3: SANSGTDYNEQF

J: TRBJ1-2
V: TRBV20-1
size: NA
CDR3: SARSDNNYGYT

J: TRBJ1-2
V: TRBV19
size: NA
CDR3: ASTPPRGATSYGYT

J: TRBJ2-3
V: TRBV20-1
size: few
CDR3: SAAPPRGGTVDTQY

J: TRBJ2-5
V: TRBV21-1
size: large
CDR3: ASSPWDTDREETQY

J: TRBJ2-7
V: TRBV11-2
size: NA
CDR3: ASSLGQVLYEQY

J: TRBJ2-3
V: TRBV20-1
size: NA
CDR3: SATARESSTDTQY

J: TRBJ1-6
V: TRBV20-1
size: NA
CDR3: SALGGEGSSYNSPLH

J: TRBJ1-1
V: TRBV20-1
size: NA
CDR3: SAKIPSGVNTEAF

J: TRBJ1-1
V: TRBV20-1
size: NA
CDR3: SAHNRSLWNTEAF

J: TRBJ1-2
V: TRBV5-4
size: NA
CDR3: ASNPGQVSYGYT

J: TRBJ1-1
V: TRBV24-1
size: NA
CDR3: ATSAGGRNTEAF

J: TRBJ1-6
V: TRBV2
size: NA
CDR3: ASSTGITLH

J: TRBJ1-4
V: TRBV28
size: NA
CDR3: ASSPGDRGLEKLF

J: TRBJ2-3
V: TRBV6-4
size: few
CDR3: ASSAAGASDTQY

J: TRBJ1-2
V: TRBV7-2
size: NA
CDR3: ASSHKAGGSSLYGYT

J: TRBJ2-1
V: TRBV20-1
size: NA
CDR3: SAGTYLYNEQF

J: TRBJ1-1
V: TRBV11-3
size: few
CDR3: ASSHRPGVLDTEAF

J: TRBJ1-5
V: TRBV19
size: NA
CDR3: ASSIVAASSSNQPQH

J: TRBJ2-7
V: TRBV7-2
size: NA
CDR3: ASSSHQLYEQY

J: TRBJ2-3
V: TRBV12-3/TRBV12-4
size: NA
CDR3: ASNPTSGNTQY

J: TRBJ1-6
V: TRBV6-1
size: NA
CDR3: ASSGQGGVSLH

J: TRBJ1-2
V: TRBV20-1
size: once
CDR3: SARADRGNYGYT

J: TRBJ2-2
V: TRBV11-3
size: few
CDR3: ASSPVLAPNTGELF

J: TRBJ1-5
V: TRBV19
size: few
CDR3: ASKVVGLGNQPQH

J: TRBJ2-3
V: TRBV15
size: NA
CDR3: ATSRRGRDSDTQY